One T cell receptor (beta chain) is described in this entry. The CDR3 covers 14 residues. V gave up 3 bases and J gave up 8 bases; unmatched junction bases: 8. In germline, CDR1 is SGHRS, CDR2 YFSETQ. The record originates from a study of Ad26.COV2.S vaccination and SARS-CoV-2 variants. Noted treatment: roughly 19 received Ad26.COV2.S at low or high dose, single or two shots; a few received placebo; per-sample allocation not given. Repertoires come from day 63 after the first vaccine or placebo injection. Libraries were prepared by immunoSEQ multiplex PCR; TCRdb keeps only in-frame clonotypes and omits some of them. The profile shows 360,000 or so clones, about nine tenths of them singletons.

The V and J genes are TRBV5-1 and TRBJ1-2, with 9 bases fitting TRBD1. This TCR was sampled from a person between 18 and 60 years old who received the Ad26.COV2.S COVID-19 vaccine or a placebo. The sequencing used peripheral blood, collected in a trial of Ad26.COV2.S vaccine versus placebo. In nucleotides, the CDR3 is TGCGCCAGCAGCTCGACAGGGGGGATGGAAGGCTACACCTTC. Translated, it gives CASSSTGGMEGYTF.